This entry lists 26 T cell receptor beta chains sequenced from one sample in a study of early stage breast cancer tumors. Sequenced by immunoSEQ multiplex PCR; TCRdb stores in-frame clones only, minus some. The sample carries 9,500 to 11,000 clones, about 80% recorded once. The sequenced sample was breast tumor tissue. Every receptor here comes from a person between 65 and 79 years old with breast cancer.

The chain joins TRBV5-4 to TRBJ1-6; TRBD1 agrees at 7 bases. Germline V gene data show CDR1 as SGHNT and CDR2 as YYREEE (reference sequence). The CDR3 runs 14 residues. J was trimmed by 7 bases and V by 0 bases; bases with no gene match: 1. CDR3: CASSLEGQNSPLHF. The CDR3 DNA sequence: TGTGCCAGCAGCTTGGAGGGACAGAATTCACCCCTCCACTTT.

The chain has TRBV7-2 and TRBJ1-4, with 9 bases identical to TRBD1. CDR3 size: 14 residues. Trimming took 5 bases from V and 5 from J; bases not matched to a gene: 3. Germline-derived CDR1 and CDR2 are SGHTA and FQGNSA. CDR3 sequence reads: CASSRDRGNEKLFF. In DNA, the CDR3 is TGTGCCAGCAGCCGAGACAGGGGGAATGAAAAACTGTTTTTT.

The chain has TRBV18 and TRBJ1-3, with 7 bases that match TRBD1. From germline, CDR1 is KGHSH and CDR2 LQKENI. This CDR3 spans 16 amino acids. V was pared by 1 base and J by 0 bases, with 3 bases of the junction left unmatched. In nucleotides, the CDR3 is TGTGCCAGCTCACCACTGGGACAGAGCTCTGGAAACACCATATATTTT. Protein: CASSPLGQSSGNTIYF.

CDR3 bases: TGTGCCAGCAGTGACCTGGACAGGGGGAGAAGCAATCAGCCCCAGCATTTT. Amino acid sequence: CASSDLDRGRSNQPQHF. This chain uses TRBV6-4 with TRBJ1-5, with 10 positions matching TRBD1. The germline gives CDR1 MRHNA, CDR2 SNTAGT. The CDR3 consists of 17 residues. V lost 2 bases to trimming and J lost 1 base; unmatched junction nucleotides: 5.

The chain combines TRBV9 with TRBJ2-5, with TRBD2 as a possible D gene (6 bases). Germline values: CDR1 SGDLS, CDR2 YYNGEE. V lost 0 bases to trimming and J lost 5 bases, with 20 bases between them. The CDR3 consists of 17 residues. CDR3 nucleotides: TGTGCCAGCAGCGTAGGACTAGGGAGTTCGTCCACTGAGACCCAGTACTTC. Protein product: CASSVGLGSSSTETQYF. The whole variable domain, remainder taken from reference TRBV9 and TRBJ2-5, is DSGVTQTPKHLITATGQRVTLRCSPRSGDLSVYWYQQSLDQGLQFLIQYYNGEERAKGNILERFSAQQFPDLHSELNLSSLELGDSALYFCASSVGLGSSSTETQYFGPGTRLLVL.

Only one count was recorded for this clone. The genes are TRBV4-1 and TRBJ2-3; 15 nucleotides align to TRBD2. This CDR3 contains 17 residues. After removal of 4 bases from V and 5 bases from J, the junction contained 7 bases not matched to a gene. The germline V gene encodes CDR1 MGHRA and CDR2 YSYEKL. The CDR3 region is CASSPGTSGGNRDTQYF. Here the CDR3 DNA reads TGCGCCAGCAGCCCGGGGACTAGCGGGGGGAATAGAGATACGCAGTATTTT.

V and J are TRBV29-1 and TRBJ2-6, with TRBD2 as a possible D gene (5 bases). Between the trimmed V and J ends, which lost 6 bases and 0 bases, there was a span of 6 bases. The CDR3 has 13 amino acids. Germline lookup yields CDR1 SQVTM and CDR2 ANQGSEA. The CDR3 nucleotides read TGCAGCGTGGACTTCTCTGGGGCCAACGTCCTGACTTTC. This sequence encodes CSVDFSGANVLTF.

This chain links TRBV20-1 with TRBJ1-1; D not resolved. Germline V gene sequence: CDR1 DFQATT, CDR2 SNEGSKA (reference sequence). The CDR3 loop spans 10 amino acids. The CDR3 loop reads CRSMNTEAFF. CDR3 DNA: TGCAGGAGTATGAACACTGAAGCTTTCTTT.

The table lists this clone with a few counts. The chain recombines TRBV6-6 with TRBJ1-1, with a weak D call TRBD1 (5 bases). The CDR3 spans 14 residues. The V gene lost 3 bases and the J gene lost 1 base, with 9 bases spanning the gap. Germline assignment: CDR1 MNHNY and CDR2 SVGAGI (reference sequence). Here the CDR3 reads CASSYSGRNTEAFF. DNA of the CDR3: TGTGCCAGCAGTTATTCAGGGCGGAACACTGAAGCTTTCTTT.

This clone was observed a handful of times. The chain combines TRBV11-2 with TRBJ1-2; 11 bases map to TRBD1. The length of the CDR3 is 14 residues. Trimming cost V 5 bases and J 4 bases; bases outside gene matches: 3. Germline assignment: CDR1 SGHAT and CDR2 FQNNGV. The CDR3 coding sequence is TGTGCCAGCAGCGGACAGGGGGCCCTCTATGGCTACACCTTC. Protein sequence: CASSGQGALYGYTF.

This chain joins TRBV5-1 and TRBJ2-1; 7 nucleotides agree with TRBD1. Unmatched junction bases numbered 8, after V lost 4 bases and J lost 4 bases. CDR1 and CDR2 (germline): SGHRS, YFSETQ. The CDR3 is made up of 15 amino acids. In DNA form, the CDR3 reads TGCGCCAGCAGCCGGACAGGACCAAGTTACAATGAGCAGTTCTTC. This encodes CASSRTGPSYNEQFF.

This chain uses TRBV5-4 with TRBJ1-2, with D possibly matching TRBD1 (5 bases). V was shortened by 3 bases and J by 7 bases, with 16 bases between the two germline ends. The length of the CDR3 is 14 residues. The germline CDR1 and CDR2 sequences are SGHNT and YYREEE (reference sequence). The CDR3 nucleotides are TGTGCCAGCAGCTATCGGGGGTCCTCGGCTGGCTACACCTTC. Protein: CASSYRGSSAGYTF.

The V gene is TRBV28, the J gene TRBJ1-1; tentatively, D is TRBD1 (5 bases). Per germline, CDR1 MDHEN and CDR2 SYDVKM. The CDR3 sequence is 15 residues long. V was clipped by 10 bases and J by 0 bases, with 18 bases between them. CDR3 nucleotides: TGTGCCACCAAAGGGGCCGGCAGGATGAACACTGAAGCTTTCTTT. Translated, it gives CATKGAGRMNTEAFF. Full variable domain (remainder filled in from reference TRBV28 and TRBJ1-1): DVKVTQSSRYLVKRTGEKVFLECVQDMDHENMFWYRQDPGLGLRLIYFSYDVKMKEKGDIPEGYSVSREKKERFSLILESASTNQTSMYLCATKGAGRMNTEAFFGQGTRLTVV.

This chain connects TRBV27 to TRBJ1-4; D is possibly TRBD1 (6 bases). This CDR3 has 13 residues. V was clipped by 4 bases and J by 9 bases, with 12 bases between them. CDR1 MNHEY and CDR2 SMNVEV come from the germline V gene (reference sequence). Written as DNA, the CDR3 is TGTGCCAGCAGTTCCCGGACAGACCAAAAACTGTTTTTT. Translated: CASSSRTDQKLFF.

The chain uses TRBV7-2 and TRBJ2-3, with 9 bases that match TRBD2. Losses at the gene ends were 1 base for V and 5 bases for J; bases not matched to a gene: 4. The germline CDR1 and CDR2 sequences are SGHTA and FQGNSA. The CDR3 is made up of 15 amino acids. CDR3 bases: TGTGCCAGCAGCTTAGTAGCGGGGGCGGGAGATACGCAGTATTTT. It codes for CASSLVAGAGDTQYF.

The DNA of the CDR3 is TGTGCCAGCAGCTTAGCGGCGGGGACCTACGAGCAGTACTTC. Its protein product is CASSLAAGTYEQYF. The chain couples TRBV7-9 to TRBJ2-7; D perhaps matches TRBD2 (6 bases). The CDR3 is 14 residues long. Trimming pared 0 bases from V and 2 bases from J, leaving 8 bases between. Germline V gene data show CDR1 as SEHNR and CDR2 as FQNEAQ (reference sequence).

As DNA, the CDR3 is TGTGCCAGCAGCTTAGTAGCGGGAGGCAATCAGCCCCAGCATTTT. Translated, it gives CASSLVAGGNQPQHF. V is TRBV11-2 and J is TRBJ1-5; D is unresolved. The CDR3 covers 15 residues. Germline V gene sequence: CDR1 SGHAT, CDR2 FQNNGV. Trimming took off 1 base at V and 2 bases at J, with 9 bases between the two ends.

This chain uses TRBV7-9 with TRBJ1-4; 9 bases agree with TRBD1. The V segment lost 5 bases and the J segment 6 bases; nucleotides outside the gene matches: 7. There are 15 residues in the CDR3. Germline lookup yields CDR1 SEHNR and CDR2 FQNEAQ (reference sequence). Here the CDR3 reads CASSLMTGGYEKLFF. CDR3 in DNA: TGTGCCAGCAGCCTTATGACAGGGGGATATGAAAAACTGTTTTTT.

The V call is TRBV15, the J call TRBJ1-5; a possible D gene is TRBD1 (6 bases). V was cut by 4 bases and J by 4 bases, with 14 bases left in between. Per the germline V gene, CDR1 is LNHNV and CDR2 is YYDKDF (reference sequence). This CDR3 spans 15 amino acids. CDR3 sequence: CATSKPGDGNQPQHF. CDR3 coding DNA: TGTGCCACCAGCAAACCAGGGGACGGGAATCAGCCCCAGCATTTT.

The chain has TRBV5-6 and TRBJ1-1, with D hard to call. Trimming pared 0 bases from V and 13 bases from J, leaving 16 bases between. The CDR3 is 13 amino acids. CDR1 is SGHDT and CDR2 is YYEEEE in the germline V gene. The DNA for the CDR3 is TGTGCCAGCAGCTTGGGGACGGCAAAGCGGGTTTTCTTT. Protein: CASSLGTAKRVFF. Complete variable domain (other parts from reference TRBV5-6 and TRBJ1-1): DAGVTQSPTHLIKTRGQQVTLRCSPKSGHDTVSWYQQALGQGPQFIFQYYEEEERQRGNFPDRFSGHQFPNYSSELNVNALLLGDSALYLCASSLGTAKRVFFGQGTRLTVV.

This clone was recorded once. This chain joins TRBV7-8 and TRBJ2-5; 11 nucleotides match TRBD2. Germline V lookup: CDR1 SGHVS, CDR2 FQNEAQ. V was pared by 1 base and J by 4 bases, with 8 bases of the junction left unmatched. The CDR3 sequence is 17 residues long. The CDR3: CASSLVAGGLRGETQYF. The CDR3, as DNA: TGTGCCAGCAGCTTAGTAGCGGGGGGGCTTAGAGGAGAGACCCAGTACTTC.

This chain connects TRBV4-3 to TRBJ2-2, with D maybe TRBD1 (6 bases). The V and J ends lost 1 base and 0 bases respectively, with 12 bases between them. Germline assignment: CDR1 LGHNA and CDR2 YSLEER. The CDR3 is made up of 17 amino acids. CDR3 protein: CASSQAMGAPNTGELFF. The CDR3 DNA is TGCGCCAGCAGCCAAGCTATGGGGGCACCGAACACCGGGGAGCTGTTTTTT.

The V and J genes are TRBV5-6 and TRBJ1-3; no clear D gene. Germline-derived CDR1 and CDR2 are SGHDT and YYEEEE. This CDR3 spans 12 amino acids. V lost 2 bases and J lost 2, with 2 bases in between. CDR3 loop: CASSFTGNTIYF. CDR3 nucleotide sequence: TGTGCCAGCAGCTTCACTGGAAACACCATATATTTT.

The rearrangement joins TRBV4-2 to TRBJ2-5; 10 nucleotides align to TRBD2. V lost 1 base, J lost 2 bases, and 10 bases stayed unmatched. Germline V gives CDR1 LGHNA, CDR2 YNFKEQ. The CDR3 contains 18 residues. CDR3 bases: TGTGCCAGCAGCCAAGGAGTGGGAGCGGGGGGGATTCAAGAGACCCAGTACTTC. Translation: CASSQGVGAGGIQETQYF.

The gene calls are TRBV12-5 and TRBJ2-1; 7 bases agree with TRBD2. Germline V gene sequence: CDR1 LGHNT, CDR2 FRNRAP. Trimming took 6 bases from V and 4 from J; bases not matched to a gene: 6. The CDR3 is 14 amino acids. CDR3: CASGLGGKYNEQFF. The CDR3 nucleotides read TGTGCTAGTGGCCTGGGGGGGAAATACAATGAGCAGTTCTTC.

The chain is built from TRBV5-6 and TRBJ1-2, with no clear D. Trimming stripped 2 bases from V and 0 bases from J, with 11 bases between. CDR3 length equals 15 residues. Germline V gene sequence: CDR1 SGHDT, CDR2 YYEEEE. The CDR3 nucleotides are TGTGCCAGCAGCTTCGGGGATAGACCTAACTATGGCTACACCTTC. This encodes CASSFGDRPNYGYTF.